This T cell receptor (beta chain) was sequenced during a study of T cells in Graves' hyperthyroidism and ophthalmopathy. With duration under 3 months, ophthalmopathy was active: Clinical Activity Score at least 3, NOSPECS at least 4. Investigators excluded patients with uncontrolled infection, other autoimmune disease, pregnancy or lactation. The V gene's germline CDR1 is DFQATT and CDR2 SNEGSKA (reference sequence). This CDR3 spans 13 amino acids. V lost 2 bases and J 3 bases, leaving 10 bases between the germline ends. Overall study results and limits: It was a median about 7.1 months before onset that the model predicted ophthalmopathy.

This clonotype was recorded many times. Its specificity is not known. Amplification of TCR beta CDR3 regions used RNA as the template. The HTBI primer set served for first-round RT-PCR of the TCR CDR3. TCRdb re-analysed the multiplex PCR reads in MiXCR, keeping a single row per CDR3 protein. This sample yields around 540,000 distinct CDR3 sequences, of which roughly 15% are seen a single time; 25% to 30% belongs to the top ten. The TCR sequence derives from a woman in her thirties with Graves' ophthalmopathy. Sequencing was performed on blood. The rearrangement joins TRBV20-1 to TRBJ2-5; a possible D gene is TRBD2 (6 bases). The CDR3 here is CSARHEREETQYF. The CDR3 nucleotides read TGCAGTGCTAGACACGAGCGGGAAGAGACCCAGTACTTC.